These 17 T cell receptor beta chains were all obtained from the same sample, sequenced in a study of pediatric ulcerative colitis. Sequenced by immunoSEQ multiplex PCR; TCRdb stores in-frame clones only, minus some. The table has over 4,000 clones, around 89% seen once. Sequencing was done on a sample of blood. These receptor sequences come from a boy aged 5-17 years with mild ulcerative colitis.

This chain links TRBV9 with TRBJ1-1; 8 bases match TRBD1. The CDR3 has 14 amino acids. CDR1 SGDLS and CDR2 YYNGEE come from the germline V gene. J lost 4 bases, V lost 1 base, and 3 bases had no gene match. CDR3 DNA sequence: TGTGCCAGCAGCGTAACAGGGGGTGTCACTGAAGCTTTCTTT. Translation: CASSVTGGVTEAFF.

The sample holds one count of this clone. V and J are TRBV25-1 and TRBJ2-1; a possible D gene is TRBD2 (5 bases). Between the trimmed V and J ends, which lost 3 bases and 8 bases, there was a span of 8 bases. The germline gives CDR1 MGHDK, CDR2 SYGVNS. This CDR3 spans 12 amino acids. The CDR3 spells CASSDRGDEQFF. CDR3 sequence (DNA): TGTGCCAGCAGTGACCGGGGAGATGAGCAGTTCTTC. The variable domain in full, completed from reference TRBV25-1 and TRBJ2-1, reads EADIYQTPRYLVIGTGKKITLECSQTMGHDKMYWYQQDPGMELHLIHYSYGVNSTEKGDLSSESTVSRIRTEHFPLTLESARPSHTSQYLCASSDRGDEQFFGPGTRLTVL.

The chain links TRBV7-3 to TRBJ2-3, with D unresolved. Germline V CDR1 and CDR2: SGHTA, FQGTGA. Trimming removed 5 bases at V and 4 bases at J, with 10 bases between. The CDR3 is made up of 13 amino acids. The chain's CDR3 is CASSLAVPDTQYF. CDR3 DNA: TGTGCCAGCAGCCTCGCGGTCCCAGATACGCAGTATTTT.

CDR3 protein: CASSLGQGSYEQYF. CDR3 DNA: TGTGCCAGCAGCTTGGGACAGGGATCCTACGAGCAGTACTTC. The rearrangement links TRBV5-6 to TRBJ2-7; 7 positions agree with TRBD1. This CDR3 is 14 amino acids long. The J segment lost 1 base and the V segment lost 0 bases, leaving 1 base of the junction unmatched. The germline CDR1 and CDR2 sequences are SGHDT and YYEEEE.

V usage is TRBV19 and J usage is TRBJ1-2; D remains unclear. The germline V gene has CDR1 LNHDA and CDR2 SQIVND (reference sequence). V was cut by 9 bases and J by 8 bases, with 19 bases left in between. CDR3 length equals 13 residues. The CDR3 DNA reads as TGTGCCAGCAATGATAAACCGGGAGGGGGCTACACCTTC. This translates into CASNDKPGGGYTF.

The J gene is TRBJ2-6, the V gene TRBV2; tentatively, D is TRBD1 (6 bases). There are 18 residues in the CDR3. The germline V and J ends were trimmed by 2 bases and 4 bases, with 18 bases remaining between them. Per germline, CDR1 SNHLY and CDR2 FYNNEI. CDR3 amino acids: CASSELQGIYRGANVLTF. The CDR3 DNA follows: TGTGCCAGCAGTGAACTACAGGGAATATATCGAGGGGCCAACGTCCTGACTTTC.

This clone was detected only once. The chain carries TRBV5-1 and TRBJ2-2; tentative D call: TRBD2 (6 bases). Germline CDR1 reads SGHRS; CDR2 reads YFSETQ. The CDR3 length is 16 residues. V shed 4 bases and J shed 0 bases, with 13 bases lying between them. The CDR3 sequence is CASSKDVAANTGELFF. In DNA form, the CDR3 reads TGCGCCAGCAGCAAGGATGTAGCGGCGAACACCGGGGAGCTGTTTTTT. The whole variable domain, filled in from reference TRBV5-1 and TRBJ2-2, reads KAGVTQTPRYLIKTRGQQVTLSCSPISGHRSVSWYQQTPGQGLQFLFEYFSETQRNKGNFPGRFSGRQFSNSRSEMNVSTLELGDSALYLCASSKDVAANTGELFFGEGSRLTVL.

The chain joins TRBV6-4 to TRBJ2-6; no definite D call. CDR3 length equals 14 residues. V was cut by 2 bases and J by 0 bases, with 2 bases left in between. Germline CDR1 MRHNA, CDR2 SNTAGT. CDR3 sequence: CASSDNSGANVLTF. DNA of the CDR3: TGTGCCAGCAGTGACAACTCTGGGGCCAACGTCCTGACTTTC.

This clone was picked up a small number of times. The gene calls are TRBV6-4 and TRBJ2-2; D is unclear. V gave up 4 bases and J gave up 1 base, with 4 bases separating them. CDR3 length: 13 amino acids. The germline V gene has CDR1 MRHNA and CDR2 SNTAGT. CDR3 sequence: CASSAGNTGELFF. For the CDR3, the DNA is TGTGCCAGCAGTGCAGGGAACACCGGGGAGCTGTTTTTT.

This clone has a single count. The rearrangement joins TRBV10-3 to TRBJ2-7; no definite D call. CDR1 is ENHRY, CDR2 SYGVKD, per germline. CDR3 length: 13 residues. V was clipped by 3 bases and J by 1 base, with 7 bases between them. CDR3 sequence: CAISENLSYEQYF. DNA for the CDR3: TGTGCCATCAGTGAAAACCTTTCCTACGAGCAGTACTTC.

The genes are TRBV15 and TRBJ1-5, with D unclear. Germline V gene sequence: CDR1 LNHNV, CDR2 YYDKDF (reference sequence). V lost 0 bases to trimming and J lost 9 bases, with 9 bases between them. CDR3 length: 13 amino acids. The CDR3, as DNA: TGTGCCACCAGCAGAGACCCTGCAGGGCCCCAGCATTTT. This sequence encodes CATSRDPAGPQHF.

This chain links TRBV7-8 with TRBJ1-1; 9 bases align to TRBD1. J gave up 0 bases and V 4 bases, and 3 bases lay outside the gene matches. The CDR3 totals 15 residues. CDR1 is SGHVS and CDR2 is FQNEAQ in the germline V gene. CDR3: CASSSGTGMNTEAFF. The CDR3 DNA reads as TGTGCCAGCAGCTCCGGGACAGGGATGAACACTGAAGCTTTCTTT.

In nucleotides, the CDR3 is TGCAGCGTTGAAGCTAGCGGGACATACGAGCAGTACTTC. Protein sequence: CSVEASGTYEQYF. The rearrangement links TRBV29-1 to TRBJ2-7; 9 bases are a match to TRBD2. The CDR3 runs 13 residues. The trim removed 1 base at V and 4 bases at J, leaving 2 bases unmatched. The germline gives CDR1 SQVTM, CDR2 ANQGSEA.

The CDR3 sequence: CASSPPGGAQGGELFF. CDR3 nucleotides: TGTGCCAGCAGCCCACCGGGAGGGGCGCAGGGCGGGGAGCTGTTTTTT. The rearrangement uses TRBV13 and TRBJ2-2; 8 nucleotides line up with TRBD2. Per germline, CDR1 PRHDT and CDR2 FYEKMQ (reference sequence). CDR3 length: 16 amino acids. V was pared by 5 bases and J by 7 bases, with 12 bases of the junction left unmatched.

The chain carries TRBV28 and TRBJ2-7, with D perhaps TRBD1 or TRBD2 (5 bases each). This CDR3 contains 14 residues. From germline, CDR1 is MDHEN and CDR2 SYDVKM. The ends were cut back, 7 bases at V and 12 bases at J, with 25 bases in the middle. CDR3 nucleotides: TGTGCCAGCAACGAGGGGCAGACGCTCTTTATAGCGTACTTC. Residues: CASNEGQTLFIAYF.

The J gene is TRBJ2-6, the V gene TRBV10-3, with D tentatively TRBD1 or TRBD2 (5 bases each). This CDR3 spans 17 amino acids. Germline values: CDR1 ENHRY, CDR2 SYGVKD. V lost 4 bases to trimming and J lost 0 bases, with 13 bases between them. Here the CDR3 reads CAISGVRESSGANVLTF. Written as DNA, the CDR3 is TGTGCCATCAGTGGCGTCAGGGAGAGCTCTGGGGCCAACGTCCTGACTTTC.

V and J are TRBV7-3 and TRBJ1-5; D remains ambiguous. Per the germline V gene, CDR1 is SGHTA and CDR2 is FQGTGA. This CDR3 has 13 amino acids. Trimming shortened V by 5 bases and J by 4 bases, and 9 bases separated the two germline ends. Here the CDR3 DNA reads TGTGCCAGCAGCGTTGGTTGGAATCAGCCCCAGCATTTT. Protein sequence: CASSVGWNQPQHF.